These 10 T cell receptor beta chains came from one sample sequenced in a study of graft-versus-host responses after intestinal transplantation. Their target antigens are unknown. Profiling relied on immunoSEQ multiplex PCR, and the TCRdb table lists in-frame clones only, not all of them. The data contain roughly 110,000 clones, approximately 88% of them singletons. The sequencing here drew on unstimulated CD4+ T cells sorted from spleen or lymph node cells, taken before transplant. The receptors shown here come from a human donor who was the organ donor for an intestinal transplant.

V and J are TRBV5-8 and TRBJ1-1; TRBD1 aligns across 7 bases. The trim removed 4 bases at V and 3 bases at J, leaving 9 bases unmatched. Germline assignment: CDR1 SGHTS and CDR2 YDEGEE. CDR3 size: 15 residues. CDR3 residues: CASSQVDRDYTEAFF. CDR3 DNA sequence: TGTGCCAGCAGCCAAGTAGACAGGGACTACACTGAAGCTTTCTTT. The complete variable domain, with remaining parts taken from reference TRBV5-8 and TRBJ1-1, reads EAGVTQSPTHLIKTRGQQATLRCSPISGHTSVYWYQQALGLGLQFLLWYDEGEERNRGNFPPRFSGRQFPNYSSELNVNALELEDSALYLCASSQVDRDYTEAFFGQGTRLTVV.

The genes are TRBV27 and TRBJ2-1, with 13 positions matching TRBD2. This CDR3 contains 13 residues. V was pared by 7 bases and J by 10 bases, with 4 bases of the junction left unmatched. The V gene's germline CDR1 is MNHEY and CDR2 SMNVEV (reference sequence). This chain's CDR3 is CASTRLAGGEQFF. CDR3 sequence (DNA): TGTGCCAGCACCCGACTAGCGGGAGGCGAGCAGTTCTTC.

The chain recombines TRBV7-2 with TRBJ2-5, with D unclear. Matching the DNA end better, TRBJ2-7 makes the J call doubtful. The CDR3 contains 14 residues. CDR1 SGHTA and CDR2 FQGNSA come from the germline V gene. The CDR3 here is CASSLYGPLVEQYF. For the CDR3, the DNA is TGTGCCAGCAGCTTGTATGGGCCTTTGGTCGAGCAGTACTTC.

V and J are TRBV18 and TRBJ2-7; D may be TRBD1 or TRBD2 (5 bases each). V gave up 6 bases and J gave up 2 bases, with 11 bases separating them. The CDR3 spans 13 residues. The germline V gene encodes CDR1 KGHSH and CDR2 LQKENI. The CDR3 loop reads CASSTGPAYEQYF. The CDR3 bases are TGTGCCAGCTCCACGGGGCCAGCCTACGAGCAGTACTTC. The full variable domain, its missing parts supplied by reference TRBV18 and TRBJ2-7, is NAGVMQNPRHLVRRRGQEARLRCSPMKGHSHVYWYRQLPEEGLKFMVYLQKENIIDESGMPKERFSAEFPKEGPSILRIQQVVRGDSAAYFCASSTGPAYEQYFGPGTRLTVT.

The chain recombines TRBV27 with TRBJ2-1; 11 nucleotides match TRBD2. CDR3 length: 15 residues. From germline, CDR1 is MNHEY and CDR2 SMNVEV (reference sequence). The V segment lost 6 bases and the J segment 4 bases; nucleotides outside the gene matches: 5. This chain's CDR3 is CASRRGTSGYNEQFF. CDR3 nucleotide sequence: TGTGCCAGCAGACGAGGGACTAGCGGTTACAATGAGCAGTTCTTC.

V usage is TRBV18 and J usage is TRBJ2-7; TRBD2 is a possible D gene (5 bases). Trimming took 4 bases from V and 2 from J, leaving 6 bases between them. Germline V CDR1 and CDR2: KGHSH, LQKENI. This CDR3 region has 12 residues. The CDR3, as DNA: TGTGCCAGCTCACGACTAACCTACGAGCAGTACTTC. Protein product: CASSRLTYEQYF.

The genes are TRBV27 and TRBJ1-2, with 8 nucleotides matching TRBD1. The CDR3 is 14 residues long. The trim removed 5 bases at V and 8 bases at J, leaving 10 bases unmatched. Germline V gives CDR1 MNHEY, CDR2 SMNVEV (reference sequence). CDR3 loop: CASSPPDRAVGYTF. In DNA form, the CDR3 reads TGTGCCAGCAGTCCACCGGACAGGGCGGTCGGCTACACCTTC.

This clone was counted once. V usage is TRBV6-5 and J usage is TRBJ2-2; 9 bases are a match to TRBD2. Per the germline V gene, CDR1 is MNHEY and CDR2 is SVGAGI. The CDR3 contains 15 residues. J gave up 4 bases and V 7 bases, and 7 bases lay outside the gene matches. CDR3 nucleotide sequence: TGTGCCAGCACCCAACTAGCGGGCGCCACCGGGGAGCTGTTTTTT. Translated, it gives CASTQLAGATGELFF.

This chain links TRBV4-2 with TRBJ2-5, with D possibly matching TRBD2 (5 bases). The germline V gene has CDR1 LGHNA and CDR2 YNFKEQ. The CDR3 totals 16 residues. Trimming stripped 4 bases from V and 1 base from J, with 16 bases between. CDR3 in amino acids: CASSRATQSGQETQYF. CDR3 coding DNA: TGTGCCAGCAGCCGAGCCACCCAAAGCGGCCAAGAGACCCAGTACTTC.

The chain joins TRBV5-6 to TRBJ1-2; 7 bases fit TRBD1. Germline lookup yields CDR1 SGHDT and CDR2 YYEEEE. The trim removed 0 bases at V and 3 bases at J, leaving 5 bases unmatched. This CDR3 spans 15 amino acids. The CDR3 region is CASSLGDRVDYGYTF. In DNA form, the CDR3 reads TGTGCCAGCAGCTTGGGTGACAGGGTGGACTATGGCTACACCTTC.